This TCR beta chain was recovered during a study of shared clonotypes between healthy human individuals. Study in general: A couple of women and a few men aged 18 to 49 made up the donors. Regarding the study as a whole: It was only blood that was sampled, and tissue repertoires likely differ.

Trimming left V 8 bases short and J 0 bases short, with 23 bases between. This CDR3 region has 18 residues. CDR1 and CDR2 from the germline V gene are MDHEN and SYDVKM. Notes on this clone: The antigen is unknown.

Deep was the level used in running the assay. Authors' methods: Because ImmunoSEQ provided only junction sequences with no quality scores, the filtering differed. TCRdb keeps only in-frame clones here, not all; method: immunoSEQ multiplex PCR. V and J calls and clone size follow that table, whereas D and trimming were derived from the DNA. Found here are 450,000 to 500,000 clones, approximately 80% of them singletons; the top ten hold more than 10%. This TCR was recovered from a woman aged 40-49 years in good health. Some clones in this sample may be carry-over from other donors' samples. Sequenced material: PBMCs. The chain couples TRBV28 to TRBJ1-5; unclear D gene. This CDR3 is CASDPTPRWGNSNQPQHF. The CDR3 DNA reads TGTGCCAGCGATCCTACCCCCCGGTGGGGAAATAGCAATCAGCCCCAGCATTTT.